This T cell receptor (beta chain) emerged from a study of cytomegalovirus exposure and HLA in healthy donors. General study results and limits: Certain sequence variants were highly shared and formed a cluster, and this cluster was likely a sequencing artifact. The authors later found TCR association rates varying by HLA locus, with DRB1 most and HLA-C fewest. Compared with the roughly 670-donor mean, an Asian-associated ancestry cluster reportedly had fewer N-insertions, according to a later analysis. With later analysis, a missense DCLRE1C variant became linked to TCR beta V- and J-gene trimming.

To note about this clone: Its target is not known.

Both 60 Vbeta primers and 13 Jbeta primers went into the PCR. Clones were sequenced by immunoSEQ multiplex PCR, and TCRdb holds only the in-frame ones, with some missing. Among 100,000 to 150,000 clones listed, around 80% were seen once. This CDR3 has 16 amino acids. V was trimmed by 3 bases and J by 4 bases, leaving 18 bases between them. Germline V CDR1 and CDR2: LNHDA, SQIVND (reference sequence). The chain recombines TRBV19 with TRBJ1-1, with D maybe TRBD1 (6 bases). Sample: PBMCs. This receptor was taken from a woman in her 30s in good health and CMV-seronegative. CDR3 residues: CASSIPGRGVRTEAFF. The CDR3 DNA reads as TGTGCCAGTAGTATCCCGGGCAGGGGAGTTCGCACTGAAGCTTTCTTT.